The 8 T cell receptor beta chains reported below all come from one sample, sequenced in a study of T cells in Graves' hyperthyroidism and ophthalmopathy. TCR beta CDR3 region amplification was performed from RNA transcripts. A first-round RT-PCR of the TCR CDR3 used the HTBI primer set. Each CDR3 protein gets one entry after TCRdb re-called the multiplex PCR reads with MiXCR. Counted here are hundreds of thousands of distinct CDR3 sequences, approximately 17% occurring once; the ten biggest clones make up just over 55%. Sample: blood. The origin of the receptors is a woman aged 60-70 years with Graves' ophthalmopathy.

Many counts were recorded for this clonotype. The chain couples TRBV6-2 or TRBV6-3 to TRBJ2-5; D gene ambiguous. The V gene lost 2 bases and the J gene lost 0 bases, with 10 bases spanning the gap. Germline CDR1 is MNHEY and CDR2 is SVGEGT. The CDR3 spans 15 residues. CDR3 amino acids: CASSYGRTYQETQYF. The CDR3 DNA follows: TGTGCCAGCAGTTACGGGCGAACGTACCAAGAGACCCAGTACTTC.

The chain is built from TRBV9 and TRBJ2-7, with 7 bases lining up with TRBD1. CDR3 length equals 14 residues. The germline V gene encodes CDR1 SGDLS and CDR2 YYNGEE. The V gene end was trimmed by 4 bases and the J gene end by 7 bases; junction bases not matched to a gene: 11. This CDR3 is CASSQYRGRGEQYF. The CDR3 bases are TGTGCCAGCAGCCAATACAGGGGCAGGGGTGAGCAGTACTTC.

V usage is TRBV5-1 and J usage is TRBJ1-3, with D unresolved. CDR3 length: 15 residues. Germline V gives CDR1 SGHRS, CDR2 YFSETQ. V was clipped by 6 bases and J by 0 bases, with 13 bases between them. DNA for the CDR3: TGCGCCAGCACATCTACGGGGAGCTCTGGAAACACCATATATTTT. As protein: CASTSTGSSGNTIYF.

This clonotype was detected many times. This chain connects TRBV5-1 to TRBJ2-2; TRBD1 matches at 7 bases. The CDR3 totals 14 residues. CDR1 and CDR2 (germline): SGHRS, YFSETQ. After removal of 3 bases from V and 5 bases from J, the junction contained 4 bases not matched to a gene. The CDR3 bases are TGCGCCAGCAGCTCCCAACAGGGGACCGGGGAGCTGTTTTTT. It codes for CASSSQQGTGELFF. The full variable domain, in which reference TRBV5-1 and TRBJ2-2 provide the parts outside the CDR3, is KAGVTQTPRYLIKTRGQQVTLSCSPISGHRSVSWYQQTPGQGLQFLFEYFSETQRNKGNFPGRFSGRQFSNSRSEMNVSTLELGDSALYLCASSSQQGTGELFFGEGSRLTVL.

The V and J genes are TRBV4-1 and TRBJ2-1; D unresolved. This CDR3 contains 14 residues. In germline, CDR1 is MGHRA, CDR2 YSYEKL. Trimming took 0 bases from V and 8 from J, leaving 11 bases between them. CDR3 protein: CASSQEGWPHEQFF. Written as DNA, the CDR3 is TGCGCCAGCAGCCAAGAAGGATGGCCCCATGAGCAGTTCTTC.

Ten or more counts support this clonotype. V is TRBV6-1 and J is TRBJ2-2, with D tentatively TRBD2 (7 bases). The CDR3 covers 18 residues. Trimming left V 0 bases short and J 4 bases short, with 18 bases between. Germline V gene data show CDR1 as MNHNS and CDR2 as SASEGT. Here the CDR3 reads CASSEAGGLVYGTGELFF. The CDR3 region has the DNA TGTGCCAGCAGTGAAGCGGGGGGGCTGGTCTACGGCACCGGGGAGCTGTTTTTT.

The rearrangement uses TRBV11-2 and TRBJ2-7, with D hard to call. V gave up 5 bases and J gave up 7 bases, with 18 bases separating them. The CDR3 contains 14 residues. CDR1 and CDR2 from the germline V gene are SGHAT and FQNNGV. CDR3 DNA: TGTGCCAGCAGCCTCCGGTCCCCGGTTGCGGAGCAGTACTTC. Translating gives CASSLRSPVAEQYF.

The V call is TRBV6-1, the J call TRBJ1-1; 8 nucleotides align to TRBD1. With 7 bases clipped from V and 8 bases from J, the junction kept 9 bases outside the gene matches. Germline V gene lookup returns CDR1 MNHNS and CDR2 SASEGT. The CDR3 covers 13 residues. The CDR3 DNA reads TGTGCCAGCAACCCCGGACAGGGAACCGAAGCTTTCTTT. Residues: CASNPGQGTEAFF.